This T cell receptor beta chain was identified in a study of T-cell reconstitution after alpha-beta-depleted transplantation in children. Library preparation (for TCRbeta) was performed with unique molecular identifiers. TCRdb fed the PCR reads into MiXCR, producing one record per CDR3 protein. Seen here are 90,000 to 100,000 distinct CDR3 sequences, 9.5% to 15% observed once, and the top ten hold approximately 15%. The CDR3 length is 13 residues. CDR1 and CDR2 (germline): DFQATT, SNEGSKA (reference sequence). V lost 0 bases, J lost 1 base, and 7 bases lay in between. A few counts support this clonotype.

The sequences come from PBMCs from the stem cell graft donor, collected from the stem cell graft. This chain links TRBV20-1 with TRBJ2-7, with no clear D. The source is a human donor who donated a stem cell graft to a child with inherited bone marrow failure. The DNA of the CDR3 is TGCAGTGCTAGAGATTACCGGTCCTACGAGCAGTACTTC. Amino acids: CSARDYRSYEQYF.